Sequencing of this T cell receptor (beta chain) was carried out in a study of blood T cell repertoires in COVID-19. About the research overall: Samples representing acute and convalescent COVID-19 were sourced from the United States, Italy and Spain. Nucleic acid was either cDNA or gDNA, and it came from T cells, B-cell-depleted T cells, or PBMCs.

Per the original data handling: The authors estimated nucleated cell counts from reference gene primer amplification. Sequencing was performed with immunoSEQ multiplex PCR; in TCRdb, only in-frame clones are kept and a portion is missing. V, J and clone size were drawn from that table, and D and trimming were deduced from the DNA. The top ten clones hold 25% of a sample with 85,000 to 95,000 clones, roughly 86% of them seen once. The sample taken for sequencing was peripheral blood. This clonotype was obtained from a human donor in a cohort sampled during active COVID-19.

The CDR3: CSGTGLGGYTF. CDR3 DNA: TGCAGTGGTACAGGGTTAGGTGGCTACACCTTC. The rearrangement links TRBV20-1 to TRBJ1-2; possibly TRBD1 for D (6 bases). The CDR3 has 11 residues. Germline V CDR1 and CDR2: DFQATT, SNEGSKA (reference sequence). Trimming shortened V by 7 bases and J by 7 bases, and 13 bases separated the two germline ends.